This TCR beta chain was sequenced for a study of human T cells and chemical hapten exposure (dated by TCRdb to 2020 to 2022). With regard to the full study: For sensitization, 2% DPC in acetone was applied to an approximately 2 cm by approximately 2 cm area of upper inner arm skin. Nearly 30 alopecia patients gave blood for TCR sequencing at one to four time points (pre-sensitization, 2, 6 and 24 weeks). This study followed changes in the peripheral blood TCR repertoire in vivo during primary and secondary sensitization of alopecia patients to the hapten diphenylcyclopropenone (DPC). Weekly therapeutic DPC doses were additionally applied to the scalp of patients throughout the roughly 25-week study period. Libraries were combined into a pool for sequencing, and differences in TCR yield between samples came mainly from small differences in library volumes within the pool. The patient cohort, mostly female, included alopecia areata with under or over 50% scalp involvement, alopecia totalis and alopecia universalis. Patient blood was sampled pre-sensitization (week 0) and at 2, 6 and about 24 weeks after DPC sensitization. Patch testing was done on the upper back using Finn chambers containing 0.01% DPC, and results were scored after 6 days according to International Contact Dermatitis Research Group standards. Study-wide findings and limitations: Repeated subsampling changed both the strength of the expansion versus patch-test correlation and the threshold at which that correlation became significant. DPC sensitization did not change the number of TCRs with a frequency above 1 in 1000, and there was no evidence of changes in global repertoire structure. Because every patient had alopecia, a presumed autoimmune disease, the patients' immune response might differ from that of healthy individuals. The number of PT1 expanded TCRs positively correlated with patch test score, significant at thresholds 8, 16 and 32 but not 4. Significantly more large CDR3 similarity clusters were formed by expanded TCRs than by pre-sensitization or healthy control sets, consistent with antigen-driven responses.

Of note for this clonotype: Its antigen target is currently unknown. One base away there is no much larger clone; base qualities are not given.

In the paper's terms, the time point label means: pre-sensitization, week 0. The meaning of the sample's treatment or condition label: therapeutic diphenylcyclopropenone sensitization with weekly scalp DPC. Blood at each patch-test visit was drawn before the patch test was applied. Patients were considered eligible if aged 18 to 70, diagnosed with alopecia and deemed suitable for DPC therapy, and patients were excluded if pregnant. Unfractionated whole blood was collected in Tempus Blood RNA tubes, and total RNA was extracted from that blood. Libraries were built with RACE. Sequenced using a NextSeq 500. Library preparation attached unique molecular identifiers to individual cDNA molecules for quantitative, reproducible TCR counting. Each blood RNA sample was used to sequence both TCR alpha and TCR beta chains. The source study handled its data this way. A median of roughly 100,000 TCRs per sample was observed, with a range of about 23,224 to 690,600. The Decombinator software suite was used to annotate V, J and CDR3 in the TCR reads. To make PS versus PT1 abundance plots, every sample was subsampled to the same number of TCRs (28,000). TCRs were defined as expanded if absent before sensitization and observed at least eight times at the 2-week time point. TCRdb's own reprocessing of the public reads used fastp at Q25 and MiXCR and kept productive beta chains. Each entry merges the rows of one CDR3 protein and shows their most common DNA and genes. TCRdb assigned the V and J calls; the authors' analysis was not used. The table for this sample lists under 200,000 distinct CDR3 sequences; just under 30% of them were counted only once. The top ten clones comprise roughly 3% of the sample.

The source of this sequence is a woman between 25 and 40 years old with alopecia areata. Some clones in this sample may be carry-over from other donors' samples. The specimen was whole blood, collected in connection with sensitization to the hapten diphenylcyclopropenone (DPC).

The sequenced DNA is TGCGCCAGCAGCTTGGGGCGGACTGGGGCCAACGTCCTGACTTTC. This codes for CASSLGRTGANVLTF. Here the chain combines TRBV5-1 and TRBJ2-6; confidence is insufficient to name the D gene. According to the germline V gene, CDR1 reads SGHRS and CDR2 reads YFSETQ. CDR3 length: 15 amino acids, cysteine to phenylalanine. The entry retains the CDR3 DNA only, 45 bases that are in frame from base 1. The junction carries 6 bases between V and J, which are trimmed by 0 bases and 2 bases respectively.